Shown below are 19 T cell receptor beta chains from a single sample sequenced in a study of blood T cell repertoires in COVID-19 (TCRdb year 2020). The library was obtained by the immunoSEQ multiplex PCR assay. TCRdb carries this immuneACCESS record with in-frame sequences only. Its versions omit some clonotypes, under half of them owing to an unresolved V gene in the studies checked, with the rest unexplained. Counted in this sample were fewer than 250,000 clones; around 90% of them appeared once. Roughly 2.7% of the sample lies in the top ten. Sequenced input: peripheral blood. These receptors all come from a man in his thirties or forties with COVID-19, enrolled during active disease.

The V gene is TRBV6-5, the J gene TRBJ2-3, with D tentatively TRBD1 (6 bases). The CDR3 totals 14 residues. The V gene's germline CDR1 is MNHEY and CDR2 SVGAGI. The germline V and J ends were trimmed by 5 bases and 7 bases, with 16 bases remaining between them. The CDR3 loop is CASSPLGQPNTQYF. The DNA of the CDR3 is TGTGCCAGCAGTCCCCTCGGACAGCCAAATACGCAGTATTTT.

In nucleotides, the CDR3 is TGTGCCAGCAGTTTAAACAGGGGGCACACTGAAGCTTTCTTT. Protein: CASSLNRGHTEAFF. V usage is TRBV27 and J usage is TRBJ1-1; TRBD1 agrees at 9 bases. CDR3 length equals 14 residues. V lost 2 bases and J lost 3; bases outside the gene matches: 1. CDR1 and CDR2 (germline): MNHEY, SMNVEV (reference sequence).

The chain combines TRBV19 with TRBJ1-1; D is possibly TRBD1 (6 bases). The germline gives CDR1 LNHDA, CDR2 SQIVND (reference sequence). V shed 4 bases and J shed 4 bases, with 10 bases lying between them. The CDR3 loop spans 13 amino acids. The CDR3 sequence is CASSSNRATEAFF. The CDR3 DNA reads TGTGCCAGTAGTAGTAACAGGGCCACTGAAGCTTTCTTT.

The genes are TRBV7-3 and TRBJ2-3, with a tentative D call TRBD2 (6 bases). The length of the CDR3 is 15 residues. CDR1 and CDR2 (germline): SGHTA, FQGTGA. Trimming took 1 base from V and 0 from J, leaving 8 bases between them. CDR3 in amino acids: CASSLMGTSTDTQYF. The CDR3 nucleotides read TGTGCCAGCAGCTTAATGGGGACTAGCACAGATACGCAGTATTTT.

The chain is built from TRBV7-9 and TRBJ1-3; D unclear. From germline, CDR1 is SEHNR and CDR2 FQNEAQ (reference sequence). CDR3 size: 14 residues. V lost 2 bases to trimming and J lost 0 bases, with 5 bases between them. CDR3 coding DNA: TGTGCCAGCAGCTTAAAGAGCTCTGGAAACACCATATATTTT. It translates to CASSLKSSGNTIYF. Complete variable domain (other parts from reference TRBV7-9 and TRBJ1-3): DTGVSQNPRHKITKRGQNVTFRCDPISEHNRLYWYRQTLGQGPEFLTYFQNEAQLEKSRLLSDRFSAERPKGSFSTLEIQRTEQGDSAMYLCASSLKSSGNTIYFGEGSWLTVV.

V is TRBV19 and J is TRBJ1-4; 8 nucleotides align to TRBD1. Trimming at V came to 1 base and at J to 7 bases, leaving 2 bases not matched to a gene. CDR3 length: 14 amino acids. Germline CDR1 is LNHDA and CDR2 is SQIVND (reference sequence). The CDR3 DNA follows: TGTGCCAGTAGTATAGCAGGGGGCTTTGAAAAACTGTTTTTT. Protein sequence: CASSIAGGFEKLFF.

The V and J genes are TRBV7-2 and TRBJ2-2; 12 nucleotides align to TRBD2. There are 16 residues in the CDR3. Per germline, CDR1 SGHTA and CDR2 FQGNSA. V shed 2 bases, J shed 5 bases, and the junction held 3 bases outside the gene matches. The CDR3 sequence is CASSLQLAGGTGELFF. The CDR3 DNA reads TGTGCCAGCAGCTTACAACTAGCGGGGGGTACCGGGGAGCTGTTTTTT.

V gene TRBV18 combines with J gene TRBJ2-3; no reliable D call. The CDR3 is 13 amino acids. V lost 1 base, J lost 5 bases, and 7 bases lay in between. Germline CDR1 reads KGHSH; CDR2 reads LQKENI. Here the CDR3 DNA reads TGTGCCAGCTCACCACAGAACAGAGATACGCAGTATTTT. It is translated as CASSPQNRDTQYF.

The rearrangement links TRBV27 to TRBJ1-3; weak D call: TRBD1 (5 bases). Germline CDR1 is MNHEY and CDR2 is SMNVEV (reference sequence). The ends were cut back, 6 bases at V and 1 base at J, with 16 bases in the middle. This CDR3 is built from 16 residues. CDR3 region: CASSLSPGTSGNTIYF. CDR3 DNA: TGTGCCAGCAGCTTGTCCCCCGGGACTTCTGGAAACACCATATATTTT.

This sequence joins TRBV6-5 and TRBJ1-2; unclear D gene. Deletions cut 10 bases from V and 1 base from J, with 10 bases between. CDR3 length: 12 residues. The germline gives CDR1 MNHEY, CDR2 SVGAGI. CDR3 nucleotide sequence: TGTGCCATAAGACGGAGTAACTATGGCTACACCTTC. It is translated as CAIRRSNYGYTF.

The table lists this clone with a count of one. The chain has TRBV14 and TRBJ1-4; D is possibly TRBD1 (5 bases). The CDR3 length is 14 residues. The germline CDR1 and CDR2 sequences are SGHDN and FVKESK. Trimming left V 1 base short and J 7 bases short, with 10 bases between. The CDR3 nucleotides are TGTGCCAGCAGCCAAGCAGACAGTGCTGAAAAACTGTTTTTT. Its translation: CASSQADSAEKLFF.

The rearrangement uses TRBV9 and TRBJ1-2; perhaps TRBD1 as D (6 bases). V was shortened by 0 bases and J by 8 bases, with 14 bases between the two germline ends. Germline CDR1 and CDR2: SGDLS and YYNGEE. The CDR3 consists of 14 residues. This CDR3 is CASSVDMGAWGYTF. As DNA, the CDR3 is TGTGCCAGCAGCGTAGATATGGGGGCTTGGGGCTACACCTTC.

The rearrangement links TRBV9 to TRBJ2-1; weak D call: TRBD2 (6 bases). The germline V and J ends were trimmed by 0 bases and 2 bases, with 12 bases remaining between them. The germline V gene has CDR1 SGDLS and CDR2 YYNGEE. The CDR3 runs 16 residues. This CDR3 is CASSVGNSGAYNEQFF. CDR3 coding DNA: TGTGCCAGCAGCGTAGGAAATAGCGGAGCCTACAATGAGCAGTTCTTC.

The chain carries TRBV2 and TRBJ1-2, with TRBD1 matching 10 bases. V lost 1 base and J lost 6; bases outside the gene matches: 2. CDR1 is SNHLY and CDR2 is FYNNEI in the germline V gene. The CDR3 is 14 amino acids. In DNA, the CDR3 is TGTGCCAGCAGTGAAGGACAGGGGGCGAATGGCTACACCTTC. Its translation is CASSEGQGANGYTF.

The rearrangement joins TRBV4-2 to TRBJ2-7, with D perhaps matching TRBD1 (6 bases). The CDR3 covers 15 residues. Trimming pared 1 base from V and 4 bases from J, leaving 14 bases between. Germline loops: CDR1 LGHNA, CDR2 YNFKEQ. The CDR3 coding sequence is TGTGCCAGCAGCCAAGCAGCGACAGGTACTTACGAGCAGTACTTC. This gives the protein CASSQAATGTYEQYF.

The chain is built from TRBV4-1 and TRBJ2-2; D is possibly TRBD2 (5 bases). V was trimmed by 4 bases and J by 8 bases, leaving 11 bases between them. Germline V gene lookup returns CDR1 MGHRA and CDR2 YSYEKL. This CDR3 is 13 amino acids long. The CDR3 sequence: CASSLGPGGELFF. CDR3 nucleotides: TGCGCCAGCAGCCTAGGGCCGGGGGGGGAGCTGTTTTTT.

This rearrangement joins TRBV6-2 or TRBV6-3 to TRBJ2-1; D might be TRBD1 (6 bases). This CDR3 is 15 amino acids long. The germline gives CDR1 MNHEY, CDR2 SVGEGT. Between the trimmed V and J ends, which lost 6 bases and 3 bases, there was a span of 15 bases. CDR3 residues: CASSADRPDYNEQFF. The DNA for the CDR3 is TGTGCCAGCAGCGCAGACAGGCCCGACTACAATGAGCAGTTCTTC.

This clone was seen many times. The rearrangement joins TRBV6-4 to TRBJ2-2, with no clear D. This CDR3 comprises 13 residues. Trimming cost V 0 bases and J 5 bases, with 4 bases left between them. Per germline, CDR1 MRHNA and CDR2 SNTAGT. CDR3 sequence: CASSDSATGELFF. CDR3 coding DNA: TGTGCCAGCAGTGACTCAGCGACCGGGGAGCTGTTTTTT.

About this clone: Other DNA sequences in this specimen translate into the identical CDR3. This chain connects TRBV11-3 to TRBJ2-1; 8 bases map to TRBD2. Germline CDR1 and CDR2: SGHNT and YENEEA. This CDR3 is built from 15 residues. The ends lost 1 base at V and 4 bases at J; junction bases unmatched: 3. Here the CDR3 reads CASSLGTSSYNEQFF. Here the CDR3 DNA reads TGTGCCAGCAGCTTAGGGACTAGCTCTTACAATGAGCAGTTCTTC.